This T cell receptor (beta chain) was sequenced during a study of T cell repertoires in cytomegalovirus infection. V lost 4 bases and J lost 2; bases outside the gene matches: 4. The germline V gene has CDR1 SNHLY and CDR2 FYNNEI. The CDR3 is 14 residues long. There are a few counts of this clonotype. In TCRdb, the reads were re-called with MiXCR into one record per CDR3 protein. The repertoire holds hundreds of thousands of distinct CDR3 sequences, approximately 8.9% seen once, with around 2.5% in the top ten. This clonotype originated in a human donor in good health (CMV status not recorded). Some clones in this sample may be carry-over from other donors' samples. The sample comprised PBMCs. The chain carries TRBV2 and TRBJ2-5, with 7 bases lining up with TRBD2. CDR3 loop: CASSGDYLQETQYF. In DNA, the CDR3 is TGTGCCAGCAGTGGGGACTATCTTCAAGAGACCCAGTACTTC.